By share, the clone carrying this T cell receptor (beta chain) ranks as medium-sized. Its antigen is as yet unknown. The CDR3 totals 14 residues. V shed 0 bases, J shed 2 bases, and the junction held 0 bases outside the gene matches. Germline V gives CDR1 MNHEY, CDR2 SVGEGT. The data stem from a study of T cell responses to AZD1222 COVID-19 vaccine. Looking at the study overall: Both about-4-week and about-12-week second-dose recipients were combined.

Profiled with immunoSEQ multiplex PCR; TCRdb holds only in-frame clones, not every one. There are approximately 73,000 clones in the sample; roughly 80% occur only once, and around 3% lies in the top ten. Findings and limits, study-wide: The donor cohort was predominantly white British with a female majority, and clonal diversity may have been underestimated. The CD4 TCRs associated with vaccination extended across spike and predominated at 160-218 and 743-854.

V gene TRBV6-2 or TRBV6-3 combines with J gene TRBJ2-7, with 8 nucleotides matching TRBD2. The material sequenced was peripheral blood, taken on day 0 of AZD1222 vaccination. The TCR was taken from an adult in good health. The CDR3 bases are TGTGCCAGCAGTTACTCGACTAGCGCCTACGAGCAGTACTTC. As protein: CASSYSTSAYEQYF.